A selection of T cell receptor beta chains follows, all from one sample in a study of PD-1 blockade in classical Hodgkin lymphoma. The data were produced by immunoSEQ multiplex PCR, yet TCRdb's version contains in-frame clones alone and is incomplete. The sample lists about 36,000 clones; 69% were seen once. Sequenced material: peripheral blood mononuclear cells (PBMCs), taken before the second cycle of nivolumab. These TCRs come from a human donor with classical Hodgkin lymphoma. The CDR3 runs from the conserved cysteine through the conserved F or W. The D gene is left open where the match is weak. The size field is filled for only some rows; it gives once, few, many or a size class.

j_call | v_call | clone_size | d_call | cdr3_aa | cdr3_nt
TRBJ2-1 | TRBV18 | . | . | CASQRGLEGNEQFF | TGTGCCAGCCAACGTGGACTGGAGGGCAATGAGCAGTTCTTC
TRBJ2-2 | TRBV9 | . | TRBD1 | CASSETGGTGELFF | TGTGCCAGCTCGGAAACAGGGGGTACCGGGGAGCTGTTTTTT
TRBJ2-7 | TRBV27 | . | TRBD2 | CASSAGTSGTQQYF | TGTGCCAGCAGTGCCGGGACTAGCGGGACCCAGCAGTACTTC
TRBJ2-5 | TRBV5-1 | few | TRBD2 | CASKLAGEETQYF | TGCGCCAGCAAACTAGCGGGGGAAGAGACCCAGTACTTC
TRBJ2-5 | TRBV7-2 | . | TRBD2 | CASRPTSGRQETQYF | TGTGCCAGCAGGCCGACTAGCGGGAGACAAGAGACCCAGTACTTC
TRBJ1-4 | TRBV21-1 | once | . | CASSKRRASNEKLFF | TGTGCCAGCAGCAAACGGCGCGCGTCTAATGAAAAACTGTTTTTT
TRBJ1-2 | TRBV2 | few | TRBD1 | CASTLRQGSSGYTF | TGTGCCAGCACCTTGAGACAGGGATCGTCTGGCTACACCTTC
TRBJ2-6 | TRBV6-1 | . | . | CASSGIVTGANVLTF | TGTGCCAGCAGTGGGATAGTAACTGGGGCCAACGTCCTGACTTTC
TRBJ2-7 | TRBV5-5 | . | . | CASSLQGGHYEQYF | TGTGCCAGCAGCTTGCAGGGGGGTCACTACGAGCAGTACTTC
TRBJ2-1 | TRBV5-1 | . | TRBD2 | CASSPGNSGGFNEQFF | TGCGCCAGCAGCCCTGGGAATAGCGGGGGTTTCAATGAGCAGTTCTTC
TRBJ1-5 | TRBV18 | once | . | CASSPGRGNQPQHF | TGTGCCAGCTCACCTGGACGAGGCAATCAGCCCCAGCATTTT
TRBJ2-3 | TRBV5-4 | . | . | CASRLKAGTGSDTQYF | TGTGCCAGCAGGTTGAAGGCAGGTACAGGCTCAGATACGCAGTATTTT
TRBJ1-5 | TRBV2 | . | TRBD1 | CASSRTGQGGNQPQHF | TGTGCCAGCAGTAGGACCGGACAGGGGGGCAATCAGCCCCAGCATTTT
TRBJ2-3 | TRBV7-3 | . | . | CASSLIGVLDTQYF | TGTGCCAGCAGCTTGATCGGCGTATTGGATACGCAGTATTTT
TRBJ2-7 | TRBV5-4 | . | TRBD2 | CASSENGGGEYEQYF | TGTGCCAGCAGCGAGAACGGGGGGGGAGAATACGAGCAGTACTTC
TRBJ1-5 | TRBV19 | . | . | CASSIDMEDAQPQHF | TGTGCCAGTAGTATAGATATGGAGGATGCCCAGCCCCAGCATTTT
TRBJ1-5 | TRBV4-1 | . | TRBD1 | CASSWDRGLYQPQHF | TGCGCCAGCAGCTGGGACAGGGGGCTATATCAGCCCCAGCATTTT
TRBJ2-1 | TRBV18 | . | TRBD1 | CASSPIIQGYNEQFF | TGTGCCAGCTCACCAATTATACAGGGGTACAATGAGCAGTTCTTC
TRBJ2-2 | TRBV30 | . | TRBD2 | CAWSVKSAGGPTGELFF | TGTGCCTGGAGTGTAAAGTCTGCGGGGGGGCCCACCGGGGAGCTGTTTTTT
TRBJ1-5 | TRBV19 | . | . | CASSIGSFNQPQHF | TGTGCCAGTAGTATTGGCAGCTTCAATCAGCCCCAGCATTTT
TRBJ2-7 | TRBV5-1 | . | TRBD2 | CASSLRAGGPYEQYF | TGCGCCAGCAGCTTGAGAGCGGGAGGGCCCTACGAGCAGTACTTC
TRBJ2-7 | TRBV6-1 | . | TRBD1 | CASSRTGSYEQYF | TGTGCCAGCAGTCGGACAGGGAGCTACGAGCAGTACTTC
TRBJ2-1 | TRBV7-2 | . | . | CASSLGEGQAIQREQFF | TGTGCCAGCAGCTTAGGGGAGGGACAAGCTATACAAAGGGAGCAGTTCTTC
TRBJ1-2 | TRBV7-2 | . | . | CASSLDRLDGYTF | TGTGCCAGCAGCCTTGACAGGTTAGATGGCTACACCTTC
TRBJ1-2 | TRBV6-6 | . | . | CASKIRGTAEGYGYTF | TGTGCCAGCAAAATTAGGGGGACGGCTGAGGGCTATGGCTACACCTTC
TRBJ1-2 | TRBV4-2 | . | TRBD1 | CASSRQGAEGYTF | TGTGCCAGCAGCCGACAGGGGGCGGAGGGCTACACCTTC
TRBJ1-5 | TRBV7-7 | . | . | CASSPGGNQPQHF | TGTGCCAGCAGCCCCGGGGGCAATCAGCCCCAGCATTTT
TRBJ2-3 | TRBV15 | . | . | CATSRDPWVSQDTQYF | TGTGCCACCAGCAGAGATCCCTGGGTGAGTCAAGATACGCAGTATTTT
TRBJ2-7 | TRBV27 | . | TRBD1 | CASSLNRGNYEQYF | TGTGCCAGCAGTTTAAACAGGGGGAACTACGAGCAGTACTTC
TRBJ1-6 | TRBV18 | . | TRBD1 | CASSREGTANNSPLHF | TGTGCCAGCTCCCGCGAAGGGACAGCTAATAATTCACCCCTCCACTTT
TRBJ2-1 | TRBV30 | . | . | CAWGWTPYNEQFF | TGTGCCTGGGGATGGACGCCATACAATGAGCAGTTCTTC